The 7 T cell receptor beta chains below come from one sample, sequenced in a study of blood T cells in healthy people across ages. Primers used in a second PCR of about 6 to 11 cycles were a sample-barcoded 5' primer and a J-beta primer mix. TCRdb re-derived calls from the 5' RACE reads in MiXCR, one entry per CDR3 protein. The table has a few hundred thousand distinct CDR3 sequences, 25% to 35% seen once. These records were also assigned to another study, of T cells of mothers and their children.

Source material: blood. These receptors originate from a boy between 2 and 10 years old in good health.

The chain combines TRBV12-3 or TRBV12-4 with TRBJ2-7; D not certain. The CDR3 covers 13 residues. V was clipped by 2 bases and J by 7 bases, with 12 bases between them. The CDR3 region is CASSLIGSGEQYF. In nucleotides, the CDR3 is TGTGCCAGCAGTTTAATTGGTTCTGGGGAGCAGTACTTC.

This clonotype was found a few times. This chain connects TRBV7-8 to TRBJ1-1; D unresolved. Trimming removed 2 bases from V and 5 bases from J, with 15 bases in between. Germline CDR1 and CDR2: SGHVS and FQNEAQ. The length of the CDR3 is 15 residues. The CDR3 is CASSLITPGLTEAFF. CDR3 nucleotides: TGTGCCAGCAGCTTAATAACGCCGGGCCTAACTGAAGCTTTCTTT.

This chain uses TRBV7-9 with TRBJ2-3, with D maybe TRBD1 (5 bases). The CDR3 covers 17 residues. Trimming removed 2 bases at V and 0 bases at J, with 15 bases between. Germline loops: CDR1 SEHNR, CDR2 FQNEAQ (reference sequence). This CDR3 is CASSLPGYDGSTDTQYF. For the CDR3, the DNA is TGTGCCAGCAGCTTACCAGGGTATGATGGGAGCACAGATACGCAGTATTTT.

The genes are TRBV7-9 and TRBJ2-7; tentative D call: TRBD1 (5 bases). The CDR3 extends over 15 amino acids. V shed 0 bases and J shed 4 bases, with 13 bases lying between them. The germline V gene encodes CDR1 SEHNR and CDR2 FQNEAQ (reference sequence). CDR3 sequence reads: CASSLARTGPYEQYF. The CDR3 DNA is TGTGCCAGCAGCTTAGCGCGAACAGGTCCTTACGAGCAGTACTTC.

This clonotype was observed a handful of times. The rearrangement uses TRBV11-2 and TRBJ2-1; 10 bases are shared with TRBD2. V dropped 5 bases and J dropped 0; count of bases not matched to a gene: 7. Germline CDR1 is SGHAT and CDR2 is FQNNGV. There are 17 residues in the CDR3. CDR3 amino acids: CASSLGTSANSYNEQFF. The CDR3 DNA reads TGTGCCAGCAGCCTCGGGACTAGCGCCAACTCCTACAATGAGCAGTTCTTC.

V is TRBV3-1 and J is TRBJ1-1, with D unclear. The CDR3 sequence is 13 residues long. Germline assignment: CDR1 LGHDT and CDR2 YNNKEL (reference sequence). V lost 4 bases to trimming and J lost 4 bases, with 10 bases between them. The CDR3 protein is CASSLTMITEAFF. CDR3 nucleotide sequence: TGTGCCAGCAGCCTCACTATGATCACTGAAGCTTTCTTT.

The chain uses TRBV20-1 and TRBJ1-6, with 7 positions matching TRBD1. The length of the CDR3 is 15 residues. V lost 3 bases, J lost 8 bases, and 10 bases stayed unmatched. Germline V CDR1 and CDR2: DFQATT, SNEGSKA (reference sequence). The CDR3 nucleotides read TGCAGTGCTAGGATGGGACAGAGGTTGGATTCACCCCTCCACTTT. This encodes CSARMGQRLDSPLHF.